Listed below are T cell receptor beta chains from one sample, sequenced in a study of healthy donors' naive CD4 and CD8 T cells. TCRdb itself ran the reads through MiXCR, one entry per CDR3 protein. Here the sample spans approximately 180,000 distinct CDR3 sequences, about 76% being singletons. Material: naive CD4+ and CD8+ T cells sorted from blood, pooled from several donors. These receptors were obtained from a pool of human donors in good health; the sample pools cells from several healthy donors. The CDR3 runs from the conserved cysteine through the conserved F or W. The order of the fields is J gene, V gene, CDR3 protein.

J: TRBJ1-1; V: TRBV6-5; CDR3: CASREFSSTEAFF
J: TRBJ2-7; V: TRBV27; CDR3: CASSRDGPYEQYF
J: TRBJ1-5; V: TRBV28; CDR3: CASSLLGGNQPQHF
J: TRBJ2-7; V: TRBV5-6; CDR3: CASSSQGKFSYEQYF
J: TRBJ2-5; V: TRBV6-5; CDR3: CASSYSSQGRETQYF
J: TRBJ2-1; V: TRBV6-1; CDR3: CASSGSRVEFF
J: TRBJ2-4; V: TRBV12-3/TRBV12-4; CDR3: CASSLGTGWTYGENIQYF
J: TRBJ2-3; V: TRBV12-5; CDR3: CASGQFLGLAGDTQYF
J: TRBJ2-5; V: TRBV11-1; CDR3: CASSMRGGETQYF
J: TRBJ2-1; V: TRBV11-3; CDR3: CASSSVPDRAYNEQFF
J: TRBJ1-1; V: TRBV29-1; CDR3: CSVEDGHMNTEAFF
J: TRBJ1-1; V: TRBV30; CDR3: CAWSVQFRHIEAFF
J: TRBJ2-3; V: TRBV29-1; CDR3: CSVEDWTQTDTQYF
J: TRBJ1-3; V: TRBV19; CDR3: CASSTGNTIYF
J: TRBJ1-2; V: TRBV29-1; CDR3: CSVTTGLAVGYTF
J: TRBJ2-3; V: TRBV29-1; CDR3: CSVVHQGEVDTQYF
J: TRBJ2-5; V: TRBV19; CDR3: CASGVETQYF
J: TRBJ1-2; V: TRBV10-2; CDR3: CASSDLKQTTNYGYTF
J: TRBJ2-7; V: TRBV29-1; CDR3: CSVGLGQGYEQYF
J: TRBJ1-5; V: TRBV5-6; CDR3: CASSLAGQYYSNQPQHF
J: TRBJ1-2; V: TRBV30; CDR3: CAWRRGFGYGYTF
J: TRBJ2-5; V: TRBV7-2; CDR3: CASSLVLAEPRQETQYF
J: TRBJ2-1; V: TRBV19; CDR3: CASSIQRPDEQFF
J: TRBJ1-1; V: TRBV19; CDR3: CASSLSELGTEAFF
J: TRBJ2-7; V: TRBV29-1; CDR3: CSVLLNYEQYF
J: TRBJ2-7; V: TRBV6-2/TRBV6-3; CDR3: CASSSSFERDASYEQYF
J: TRBJ1-2; V: TRBV29-1; CDR3: CSVAVAAGYGYTF
J: TRBJ2-1; V: TRBV5-5; CDR3: CASQLAGIHNEQFF
J: TRBJ2-5; V: TRBV28; CDR3: CASSLGVGGLETQYF
J: TRBJ1-2; V: TRBV29-1; CDR3: CSVEASRAGYTF
J: TRBJ1-2; V: TRBV29-1; CDR3: CSVAGQGGTNYGYTF
J: TRBJ1-1; V: TRBV5-1; CDR3: CASSLGTGATEAFF
J: TRBJ2-7; V: TRBV29-1; CDR3: CSALTGSEQYF
J: TRBJ2-1; V: TRBV6-1; CDR3: CASKVSISYNEQFF
J: TRBJ1-5; V: TRBV19; CDR3: CASSIVGKGDQPQHF
J: TRBJ2-3; V: TRBV29-1; CDR3: CSVGIGRAPDTQYF
J: TRBJ1-1; V: TRBV12-3/TRBV12-4; CDR3: CANPVGEAFF
J: TRBJ2-1; V: TRBV13; CDR3: CASSQLGRNEQFF
J: TRBJ2-1; V: TRBV19; CDR3: CASSIGQRRSDNEQFF
J: TRBJ2-2; V: TRBV24-1; CDR3: CAVRGTVGGELFF
J: TRBJ2-7; V: TRBV30; CDR3: CAWSVSLYEQYF
J: TRBJ2-2; V: TRBV30; CDR3: CAWSRGANTGELFF
J: TRBJ2-2; V: TRBV5-5; CDR3: CASSLVSGNTGELFF
J: TRBJ1-6; V: TRBV19; CDR3: CASSIANPGSSSYNSPLHF
J: TRBJ2-7; V: TRBV10-3; CDR3: CAISGKRGASYEQYF
J: TRBJ2-5; V: TRBV29-1; CDR3: CSVVLQGAEYF
J: TRBJ1-1; V: TRBV12-3/TRBV12-4; CDR3: CASTNFGTEAFF
J: TRBJ1-2; V: TRBV19; CDR3: CASRDGFYGYTF
J: TRBJ2-3; V: TRBV6-5; CDR3: CASNRQRTDTQYF
J: TRBJ1-3; V: TRBV4-3; CDR3: CASSPHDTSGNTIYF
J: TRBJ1-5; V: TRBV29-1; CDR3: CSVGTHNQPQHF
J: TRBJ1-5; V: TRBV15; CDR3: CATSRGAERQPQHF
J: TRBJ1-1; V: TRBV30; CDR3: CAWSQSPEAFF
J: TRBJ2-7; V: TRBV29-1; CDR3: CSVEALGTSGTYEQYF
J: TRBJ1-4; V: TRBV6-1; CDR3: CASRLGSNEKLFF
J: TRBJ1-1; V: TRBV20-1; CDR3: CSAIPDRDTEAFF
J: TRBJ2-1; V: TRBV6-5; CDR3: CASSYSRQGSPEQFF